Shown below are 22 T cell receptor beta chains from a single sample sequenced in a study of cytomegalovirus exposure and HLA in healthy donors. Primers included in the PCR were 60 Vbeta and 13 Jbeta primers. Assay: immunoSEQ multiplex PCR; the TCRdb copy retains only in-frame clones and omits some. The sample lists approximately 140,000 clones, approximately 80% occurring once. The sequencing sample was made of PBMCs. These receptors were taken from a man aged 35 to 55 in good health and CMV-seropositive.

The rearrangement joins TRBV29-1 to TRBJ2-2, with D unclear. The CDR3 covers 12 residues. Germline V gene lookup returns CDR1 SQVTM and CDR2 ANQGSEA. CDR3 DNA: TGCAGTTGCAGGAATTGGGCCGGGGAGCTGTTTTTT. Its protein product is CSCRNWAGELFF.

The V gene is TRBV28, the J gene TRBJ2-7; a weak D match, TRBD2 (5 bases). V lost 3 bases, J lost 4 bases, and 13 bases lay in between. CDR1 and CDR2 (germline): MDHEN, SYDVKM. The CDR3 has 14 amino acids. CDR3 DNA: TGTGCCAGCAGTTTTTCCGGGATGGGGTACGAGCAGTACTTC. As protein: CASSFSGMGYEQYF.

This sequence joins TRBV30 and TRBJ2-7; D is uncertain. The CDR3 loop spans 16 amino acids. V was trimmed by 0 bases and J by 10 bases, leaving 25 bases between them. Germline V gives CDR1 GTSNPN, CDR2 SVGIG (reference sequence). CDR3 DNA sequence: TGTGCCTGGAGTGTACCCCCTAGTGAATCCCCGACCAGCCAGTACTTC. Translation gives CAWSVPPSESPTSQYF.

This chain connects TRBV7-9 to TRBJ2-7; 7 bases match TRBD2. Germline values: CDR1 SEHNR, CDR2 FQNEAQ (reference sequence). V lost 1 base, J lost 2 bases, and 5 bases stayed unmatched. The CDR3 covers 15 residues. CDR3 nucleotide sequence: TGTGCCAGCAGCTTAGGGCTAGCGGCCACCTACGAGCAGTACTTC. This encodes CASSLGLAATYEQYF.

This clone was observed once. The chain combines TRBV9 with TRBJ1-3; 7 bases align to TRBD1. Germline V gene sequence: CDR1 SGDLS, CDR2 YYNGEE. The CDR3 spans 16 residues. After removal of 2 bases from V and 2 bases from J, the junction contained 7 bases not matched to a gene. The CDR3 protein is CASSVGWTGAGNTIYF. CDR3 DNA: TGTGCCAGCAGCGTCGGCTGGACAGGAGCTGGAAACACCATATATTTT.

This clone was counted ten times or more. One end of the junction varies from germline; a read error may be responsible. The V and J genes are TRBV5-4 and TRBJ1-4; possible D gene TRBD1, 6 bases. Germline V lookup: CDR1 SGHNT, CDR2 YYREEE (reference sequence). This CDR3 is built from 14 residues. For the CDR3, the DNA is TGTGCCAGCAGCTCCGGGACAACCAATGAAAAACTGTTTTTT. It encodes CASSSGTTNEKLFF.

The chain links TRBV6-5 to TRBJ1-2; D may be TRBD1 (5 bases). Trimming stripped 1 base from V and 2 bases from J, with 8 bases between. This CDR3 is 14 amino acids long. The germline gives CDR1 MNHEY, CDR2 SVGAGI. The CDR3 protein is CASSYLQANYGYTF. Written as DNA, the CDR3 is TGTGCCAGCAGTTACTTACAGGCCAACTATGGCTACACCTTC.

The CDR3 reads CASSDRSLPGKLFF. The CDR3 coding sequence is TGTGCCAGTAGCGACAGGTCCCTACCGGGAAAACTGTTTTTT. The chain recombines TRBV19 with TRBJ1-4, with a tentative D call TRBD1 (6 bases). Trimming shortened V by 6 bases and J by 10 bases, and 18 bases separated the two germline ends. Looked up from germline, CDR1 is LNHDA and CDR2 is SQIVND (reference sequence). CDR3 length: 14 amino acids.

The V and J genes are TRBV6-5 and TRBJ1-1; 7 bases agree with TRBD1. Per germline, CDR1 MNHEY and CDR2 SVGAGI. The CDR3 is made up of 11 amino acids. The V gene end was trimmed by 5 bases and the J gene end by 12 bases; junction bases not matched to a gene: 6. CDR3 coding DNA: TGTGCCAGCAGTGACAGGGTAAAATCTTTCTTT. Translating gives CASSDRVKSFF.

This clone showed up just a few times. The chain joins TRBV30 to TRBJ2-7; 9 bases fit TRBD2. Germline-derived CDR1 and CDR2 are GTSNPN and SVGIG (reference sequence). V was clipped by 3 bases and J by 7 bases; unmatched bases: 7. The CDR3 is 13 amino acids. The CDR3 reads CAWRAGGPGEQYF. The CDR3 DNA sequence: TGTGCCTGGAGGGCGGGAGGGCCAGGTGAGCAGTACTTC. The full variable domain, with the rest looked up from reference TRBV30 and TRBJ2-7, is SQTIHQWPATLVQPVGSPLSLECTVEGTSNPNLYWYRQAAGRGLQLLFYSVGIGQISSEVPQNLSASRPQDRQFILSSKKLLLSDSGFYLCAWRAGGPGEQYFGPGTRLTVT.

In its sample, this clone was seen once. The chain is built from TRBV14 and TRBJ1-2; 7 nucleotides agree with TRBD1. After removal of 4 bases from V and 8 bases from J, the junction contained 10 bases not matched to a gene. This CDR3 has 14 residues. Germline V gives CDR1 SGHDN, CDR2 FVKESK. CDR3 amino acids: CASSLSRTGRGYTF. The CDR3 coding sequence is TGTGCCAGCAGCCTCAGCCGGACAGGTCGCGGCTACACCTTC.

This clone was counted between two and nine times. This chain uses TRBV18 with TRBJ2-5; no clear D. The V gene lost 0 bases and the J gene lost 4 bases, with 12 bases spanning the gap. The CDR3 is 15 residues long. Germline loops: CDR1 KGHSH, CDR2 LQKENI. Here the CDR3 reads CASSPPAGMRETQYF. CDR3 sequence (DNA): TGTGCCAGCTCACCACCGGCAGGAATGAGAGAGACCCAGTACTTC.

The chain combines TRBV7-9 with TRBJ2-7; TRBD2 matches 7 bases. This CDR3 comprises 14 residues. V was pared by 4 bases and J by 5 bases, with 8 bases of the junction left unmatched. The germline V gene has CDR1 SEHNR and CDR2 FQNEAQ (reference sequence). This CDR3 is CASSWGGGYDEQYF. The CDR3 nucleotides are TGTGCCAGCAGCTGGGGGGGAGGATACGACGAGCAGTACTTC.

The rearrangement joins TRBV20-1 to TRBJ2-5, with D tentatively TRBD2 (5 bases). CDR1 is DFQATT, CDR2 SNEGSKA, per germline (reference sequence). Trimming took 6 bases from V and 9 from J, leaving 14 bases between them. CDR3 size: 11 residues. The CDR3 here is CSALGRLAQYF. In DNA form, the CDR3 reads TGCAGTGCGCTGGGGAGATTGGCCCAGTACTTC.

CDR3 residues: CASSLHSSGETQYF. CDR3 DNA: TGTGCCAGCAGCTTACATAGCTCTGGGGAGACCCAGTACTTC. This chain uses TRBV11-2 with TRBJ2-5; D remains ambiguous. Germline-derived CDR1 and CDR2 are SGHAT and FQNNGV. The CDR3 totals 14 residues. Trimming removed 2 bases from V and 5 bases from J, with 12 bases in between.

This rearrangement joins TRBV6-5 to TRBJ2-1; 11 bases line up with TRBD2. The length of the CDR3 is 15 residues. After removal of 6 bases from V and 7 bases from J, the junction contained 8 bases not matched to a gene. Germline V gene lookup returns CDR1 MNHEY and CDR2 SVGAGI. CDR3 amino acids: CASSVVAGGQNEQFF. The CDR3 region has the DNA TGTGCCAGCAGCGTAGTAGCGGGAGGGCAGAATGAGCAGTTCTTC.

The chain has TRBV7-8 and TRBJ2-1; 7 bases map to TRBD2. Germline V gives CDR1 SGHVS, CDR2 FQNEAQ. The V and J ends lost 2 bases and 0 bases, in that order; junction bases with no gene match: 13. CDR3 length: 19 amino acids. The CDR3 DNA reads TGTGCCAGCAGCTTAAGCCTTAGCGGGTCCTTAAGCTCCTACAATGAGCAGTTCTTC. Protein sequence: CASSLSLSGSLSSYNEQFF.

The rearrangement joins TRBV5-5 to TRBJ2-7; TRBD2 agrees at 10 bases. The ends lost 4 bases at V and 4 bases at J; junction bases unmatched: 5. The germline CDR1 and CDR2 sequences are SGHKS and YYEKEE (reference sequence). This CDR3 is 14 amino acids long. The chain's CDR3 is CASSMGLAIYEQYF. The CDR3, as DNA: TGTGCCAGCAGCATGGGACTAGCGATATACGAGCAGTACTTC.

The V gene is TRBV11-2, the J gene TRBJ2-7, with 8 bases identical to TRBD2. Germline V gives CDR1 SGHAT, CDR2 FQNNGV. The J segment lost 3 bases and the V segment lost 5 bases, leaving 18 bases of the junction unmatched. The CDR3 has 18 amino acids. CDR3 sequence (DNA): TGTGCCAGCAGCCAAGAAAATTGGATTAGCGGGGCCCTCTACGAGCAGTACTTC. Protein sequence: CASSQENWISGALYEQYF.

This clone is a singleton in its sample. This chain links TRBV7-2 with TRBJ2-5; D possibly corresponds to TRBD1 (7 bases). V gave up 5 bases and J gave up 7 bases, with 14 bases separating them. This CDR3 contains 13 residues. CDR1 SGHTA and CDR2 FQGNSA come from the germline V gene. The CDR3 coding sequence is TGTGCCAGCAGCCCAGGGGGGCGCGTGACCCAGTACTTC. The encoded protein is CASSPGGRVTQYF.

The chain has TRBV18 and TRBJ2-1, with TRBD2 matching over 16 bases. From germline, CDR1 is KGHSH and CDR2 LQKENI. CDR3 length: 19 amino acids. Germline trimming cut 3 bases from V and 0 bases from J; bases unmatched to any gene: 5. CDR3 region: CASSPGLAGGPLSYNEQFF. DNA for the CDR3: TGTGCCAGCTCACCGGGACTAGCGGGAGGGCCTCTCTCCTACAATGAGCAGTTCTTC.

In nucleotides, the CDR3 is TGCGCCAGCAGCTTGGATGTCTTTTCCACGACAGGGGATGGCTACACCTTC. Its translation: CASSLDVFSTTGDGYTF. The chain joins TRBV5-1 to TRBJ1-2; 8 bases are a match to TRBD1. V gave up 0 bases and J gave up 6 bases; unmatched junction bases: 13. CDR3 size: 17 residues. CDR1 SGHRS and CDR2 YFSETQ come from the germline V gene.